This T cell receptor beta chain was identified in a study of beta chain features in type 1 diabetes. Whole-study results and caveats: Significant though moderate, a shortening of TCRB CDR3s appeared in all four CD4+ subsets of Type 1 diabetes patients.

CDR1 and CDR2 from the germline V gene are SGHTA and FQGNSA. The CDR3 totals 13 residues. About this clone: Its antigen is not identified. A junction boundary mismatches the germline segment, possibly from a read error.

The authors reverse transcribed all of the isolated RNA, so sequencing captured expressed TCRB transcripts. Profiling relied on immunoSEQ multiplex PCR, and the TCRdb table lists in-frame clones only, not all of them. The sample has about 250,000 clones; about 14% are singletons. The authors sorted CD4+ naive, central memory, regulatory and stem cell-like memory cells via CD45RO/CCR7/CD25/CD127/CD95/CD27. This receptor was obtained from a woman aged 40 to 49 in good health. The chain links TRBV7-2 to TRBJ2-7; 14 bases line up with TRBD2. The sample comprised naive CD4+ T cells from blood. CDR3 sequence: CASSLRTSGGTTF. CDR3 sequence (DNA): TGTGCCAGCAGCTTACGGACTAGCGGGGGGACAACATTC.